The rows below give T cell receptor beta chains drawn from one sample of a study of blood T cells in healthy people across ages. TCRdb ran MiXCR on the 5' RACE reads and lists one entry per CDR3 protein. The sample consists of 800,000 to 950,000 distinct CDR3 sequences, around 36% of them appearing once. Sequenced: blood. Receptors originate from a young man in good health. CDR3s include the opening cysteine and the closing phenylalanine or tryptophan. The D gene is left open where the match is weak. Only some rows state a clone size, as once, few, many or a class for expanded clones.

CDR3 protein: CSAQGAEDTQYF; CDR3 DNA: TGCAGTGCTCAGGGGGCGGAAGATACGCAGTATTTT; V gene: TRBV20-1; D gene: TRBD1; J gene: TRBJ2-3; clone size: .
CDR3 protein: CASSYGTAYSNQPQHF; CDR3 DNA: TGTGCCAGCAGTTATGGGACAGCATATAGCAATCAGCCCCAGCATTTT; V gene: TRBV6-6; D gene: TRBD1; J gene: TRBJ1-5; clone size: .
CDR3 protein: CSAKGQILYSNQPQHF; CDR3 DNA: TGCAGTGCTAAGGGCCAGATTTTATATAGCAATCAGCCCCAGCATTTT; V gene: TRBV20-1; D gene: .; J gene: TRBJ1-5; clone size: .
CDR3 protein: CATSASRGLPWEQYF; CDR3 DNA: TGTGCCACCAGCGCGTCGCGGGGACTGCCGTGGGAGCAGTACTTC; V gene: TRBV15; D gene: .; J gene: TRBJ2-5; clone size: .
CDR3 protein: CSATLRTGLVSDGYTF; CDR3 DNA: TGCAGTGCTACTCTAAGGACAGGTTTGGTGAGCGATGGCTACACCTTC; V gene: TRBV20-1; D gene: TRBD1; J gene: TRBJ1-2; clone size: .
CDR3 protein: CASSFYGARAYNEQFF; CDR3 DNA: TGTGCCAGCAGTTTCTACGGGGCGAGGGCCTACAATGAGCAGTTCTTC; V gene: TRBV12-3/TRBV12-4; D gene: .; J gene: TRBJ2-1; clone size: few
CDR3 protein: CASSTRNQPQHF; CDR3 DNA: TGTGCCAGTAGTACGCGCAATCAGCCCCAGCATTTT; V gene: TRBV19; D gene: .; J gene: TRBJ1-5; clone size: few
CDR3 protein: CASSRQDRGPEKLFF; CDR3 DNA: TGTGCCAGCAGCCGCCAGGACAGGGGGCCTGAAAAACTGTTTTTT; V gene: TRBV11-2; D gene: TRBD1; J gene: TRBJ1-4; clone size: .
CDR3 protein: CASRTGGVSNQPQHF; CDR3 DNA: TGTGCCAGCAGAACAGGGGGCGTGAGCAATCAGCCCCAGCATTTT; V gene: TRBV12-3/TRBV12-4; D gene: TRBD1; J gene: TRBJ1-5; clone size: .
CDR3 protein: CASSEEGTGINSPLHF; CDR3 DNA: TGTGCCAGCAGTGAAGAGGGGACAGGTATTAATTCACCCCTCCACTTT; V gene: TRBV2; D gene: TRBD1; J gene: TRBJ1-6; clone size: few
CDR3 protein: CASSFSVLGNTEAFF; CDR3 DNA: TGTGCCAGCAGTTTTTCGGTCTTGGGGAACACTGAAGCTTTCTTT; V gene: TRBV27; D gene: .; J gene: TRBJ1-1; clone size: .
CDR3 protein: CASSFPTGGADAQYF; CDR3 DNA: TGTGCCAGCAGTTTTCCCACAGGGGGAGCAGATGCGCAGTATTTT; V gene: TRBV12-3/TRBV12-4; D gene: TRBD1; J gene: TRBJ2-3; clone size: .
CDR3 protein: CASSLDLQEFNQPQHF; CDR3 DNA: TGTGCCAGCAGTTTAGATCTACAGGAGTTCAATCAGCCCCAGCATTTT; V gene: TRBV12-3/TRBV12-4; D gene: .; J gene: TRBJ1-5; clone size: .
CDR3 protein: CAVSGQFNQPQHF; CDR3 DNA: TGTGCCGTCAGCGGACAGTTCAATCAGCCCCAGCATTTT; V gene: TRBV12-3/TRBV12-4; D gene: .; J gene: TRBJ1-5; clone size: .
CDR3 protein: CSARDTGRLNEQFF; CDR3 DNA: TGCAGTGCTAGAGATACGGGTAGGCTTAATGAGCAGTTCTTC; V gene: TRBV20-1; D gene: .; J gene: TRBJ2-1; clone size: .
CDR3 protein: CASSLDAGPDTQYF; CDR3 DNA: TGCGCCAGCAGCTTGGACGCGGGCCCAGATACGCAGTATTTT; V gene: TRBV5-1; D gene: .; J gene: TRBJ2-3; clone size: many
CDR3 protein: CASSEALAFQGYTF; CDR3 DNA: TGTGCCAGCAGTGAAGCGCTTGCATTTCAGGGCTACACCTTC; V gene: TRBV2; D gene: .; J gene: TRBJ1-2; clone size: .
CDR3 protein: CAISALSPTVEKLFF; CDR3 DNA: TGTGCCATCAGCGCTTTGTCACCCACGGTTGAAAAACTGTTTTTT; V gene: TRBV10-3; D gene: .; J gene: TRBJ1-4; clone size: .
CDR3 protein: CASSMGSNEKLFF; CDR3 DNA: TGTGCCAGCAGCATGGGGTCGAATGAAAAACTGTTTTTT; V gene: TRBV7-9; D gene: .; J gene: TRBJ1-4; clone size: .
CDR3 protein: CASTPLGSSYEQYF; CDR3 DNA: TGTGCCAGCACTCCGTTGGGAAGCTCCTACGAGCAGTACTTC; V gene: TRBV2; D gene: .; J gene: TRBJ2-7; clone size: many
CDR3 protein: CASSLASWGETQYF; CDR3 DNA: TGTGCCAGCAGCTTAGCTTCTTGGGGAGAGACCCAGTACTTC; V gene: TRBV7-2; D gene: .; J gene: TRBJ2-5; clone size: many
CDR3 protein: CASSQDPGGYNEQFF; CDR3 DNA: TGCGCCAGCAGCCAAGACCCAGGGGGATACAATGAGCAGTTCTTC; V gene: TRBV4-1; D gene: TRBD1; J gene: TRBJ2-1; clone size: many
CDR3 protein: CSARAGIDTEAFF; CDR3 DNA: TGCAGTGCTAGAGCGGGGATTGACACTGAAGCTTTCTTT; V gene: TRBV20-1; D gene: .; J gene: TRBJ1-1; clone size: .
CDR3 protein: CSASTTGLRDEQYF; CDR3 DNA: TGCAGTGCTAGTACAACGGGGTTGAGGGACGAGCAGTACTTC; V gene: TRBV20-1; D gene: .; J gene: TRBJ2-7; clone size: few
CDR3 protein: CASSRRAGYQETQYF; CDR3 DNA: TGCGCCAGCAGCCGCAGGGCAGGGTACCAAGAGACCCAGTACTTC; V gene: TRBV5-1; D gene: .; J gene: TRBJ2-5; clone size: .
CDR3 protein: CASSPDPGRDGYTF; CDR3 DNA: TGCGCCAGCAGCCCCGACCCGGGCAGGGATGGCTACACCTTC; V gene: TRBV5-1; D gene: .; J gene: TRBJ1-2; clone size: many
CDR3 protein: CASSQDTSDWGEKLFF; CDR3 DNA: TGCGCCAGCAGCCAAGATACCTCGGACTGGGGTGAAAAACTGTTTTTT; V gene: TRBV4-3; D gene: .; J gene: TRBJ1-4; clone size: few
CDR3 protein: CAISDIRQGRYEQYF; CDR3 DNA: TGTGCCATCAGTGATATCCGACAGGGAAGATACGAGCAGTACTTC; V gene: TRBV10-3; D gene: TRBD1; J gene: TRBJ2-7; clone size: .
CDR3 protein: CASSPEGYNTDTQYF; CDR3 DNA: TGCGCCAGCAGCCCGGAGGGCTACAACACAGATACGCAGTATTTT; V gene: TRBV4-1; D gene: .; J gene: TRBJ2-3; clone size: .
CDR3 protein: CSVVLNSGANVLTF; CDR3 DNA: TGCAGCGTTGTCCTGAACTCTGGGGCCAACGTCCTGACTTTC; V gene: TRBV29-1; D gene: .; J gene: TRBJ2-6; clone size: .
CDR3 protein: CASSPGDRSREQYF; CDR3 DNA: TGTGCCAGCAGCCCCGGGGACAGGTCTCGCGAGCAGTACTTC; V gene: TRBV6-6; D gene: TRBD1; J gene: TRBJ2-7; clone size: .
CDR3 protein: CASSQRAGGGTEAFF; CDR3 DNA: TGTGCCAGCAGCCAGAGGGCAGGGGGAGGGACTGAAGCTTTCTTT; V gene: TRBV7-3; D gene: TRBD1; J gene: TRBJ1-1; clone size: .
CDR3 protein: CASGGQGNSYEQYF; CDR3 DNA: TGTGCCAGCGGGGGACAGGGGAACTCCTACGAGCAGTACTTC; V gene: TRBV13; D gene: TRBD1; J gene: TRBJ2-7; clone size: .
CDR3 protein: CASSQGEGDTSEAFF; CDR3 DNA: TGTGCCAGCAGCCAAGGGGAAGGGGACACTTCTGAAGCTTTCTTT; V gene: TRBV4-2; D gene: .; J gene: TRBJ1-1; clone size: few
CDR3 protein: CASSEGQGTAKNIQYF; CDR3 DNA: TGTGCCAGCAGCGAGGGACAGGGAACAGCCAAAAACATTCAGTACTTC; V gene: TRBV7-9; D gene: TRBD1; J gene: TRBJ2-4; clone size: .
CDR3 protein: CASSGEVQAYGYTF; CDR3 DNA: TGCGCCAGCAGCGGAGAGGTGCAAGCCTATGGCTACACCTTC; V gene: TRBV4-1; D gene: .; J gene: TRBJ1-2; clone size: few
CDR3 protein: CASSQDRSEEAFF; CDR3 DNA: TGTGCCAGCAGCCAAGATAGGTCGGAAGAAGCTTTCTTT; V gene: TRBV3-1; D gene: .; J gene: TRBJ1-1; clone size: .